Below are 26 T cell receptor beta chains sequenced from a single sample in a study of T cells in tuberculosis. Assay used: immunoSEQ multiplex PCR; TCRdb lists only in-frame clones, some missing. The sample carries tens of thousands of clones, roughly 97% recorded once. Sequenced material: PBMCs. These TCRs come from a donor aged 10-30 years with latent tuberculosis or without tuberculosis infection.

The chain combines TRBV5-1 with TRBJ2-1; D might be TRBD2 (6 bases). CDR3 size: 17 residues. V was clipped by 0 bases and J by 4 bases, with 17 bases between them. Looked up from germline, CDR1 is SGHRS and CDR2 is YFSETQ. This CDR3 reads CASSLARPGGAYNEQFF. The CDR3 bases are TGCGCCAGCAGCTTGGCCCGTCCCGGCGGGGCTTACAATGAGCAGTTCTTC.

This clone has just one count. V gene TRBV7-2 combines with J gene TRBJ2-7; a possible D gene is TRBD2 (7 bases). The CDR3 has 12 amino acids. Germline lookup yields CDR1 SGHTA and CDR2 FQGNSA. The ends were cut back, 5 bases at V and 4 bases at J, with 9 bases in the middle. DNA of the CDR3: TGTGCCAGCAGCAGGGGGGGTTACGAGCAGTACTTC. Amino acids: CASSRGGYEQYF.

The rearrangement joins TRBV7-3 to TRBJ2-3; the D gene is possibly TRBD2 (6 bases). V was trimmed by 0 bases and J by 2 bases, leaving 15 bases between them. The CDR3 has 17 residues. Germline V gene lookup returns CDR1 SGHTA and CDR2 FQGTGA. CDR3 in DNA: TGTGCCAGCAGCTTAACCCGTGTGCGGAGGGCCACAGATACGCAGTATTTT. It yields the protein CASSLTRVRRATDTQYF.

The chain carries TRBV14 and TRBJ1-2; D is uncertain. With 0 bases removed from V and 2 bases from J, the gap between germline ends came to 16 bases. CDR3 length: 17 amino acids. The V gene's germline CDR1 is SGHDN and CDR2 FVKESK. DNA for the CDR3: TGTGCCAGCAGCCAAGAAGTCGAGAGAACGCCAAACTATGGCTACACCTTC. Translation gives CASSQEVERTPNYGYTF.

CDR3 sequence reads: CASSALGQSSGNTIYF. The CDR3 nucleotides are TGTGCCAGCAGCGCACTTGGGCAGAGCTCTGGAAACACCATATATTTT. The chain has TRBV7-2 and TRBJ1-3, with unresolved D. Germline V gene sequence: CDR1 SGHTA, CDR2 FQGNSA. V was trimmed by 5 bases and J by 0 bases, leaving 14 bases between them. This CDR3 is 16 amino acids long.

The chain uses TRBV27 and TRBJ2-3; TRBD1 might be the D (5 bases). V was clipped by 7 bases and J by 3 bases, with 17 bases between them. The germline CDR1 and CDR2 sequences are MNHEY and SMNVEV (reference sequence). The CDR3 contains 15 residues. The CDR3 loop is CASMDMGTSTDTQYF. CDR3 DNA sequence: TGTGCCAGCATGGACATGGGAACCTCTACAGATACGCAGTATTTT.

This chain connects TRBV10-1 to TRBJ2-5; 7 bases are shared with TRBD1. Germline CDR1 reads WNHNN; CDR2 reads SYGVQD (reference sequence). The trim removed 8 bases at V and 4 bases at J, leaving 10 bases unmatched. This CDR3 contains 14 residues. The CDR3 loop reads CASSSSGQLETQYF. The CDR3 DNA is TGCGCCAGCTCCTCTTCGGGACAGCTAGAGACCCAGTACTTC.

The chain recombines TRBV30 with TRBJ2-7; 8 nucleotides match TRBD1. CDR3 length: 13 amino acids. The junction had 2 bases not matched to a gene; V was cut back by 1 base and J by 3 bases. The germline gives CDR1 GTSNPN, CDR2 SVGIG (reference sequence). DNA of the CDR3: TGTGCCTGGAGTGGGACAGGGATCTACGAGCAGTACTTC. Its protein is CAWSGTGIYEQYF.

The CDR3 DNA is TGTGCCAGCAGTTTATCCGGGACCCAGTACTTC. It translates to CASSLSGTQYF. This chain joins TRBV27 and TRBJ2-5; D unclear. CDR3 length: 11 residues. Germline V CDR1 and CDR2: MNHEY, SMNVEV (reference sequence). Trimming took 0 bases from V and 7 from J, leaving 3 bases between them.

V and J are TRBV5-1 and TRBJ2-3; perhaps TRBD2 as D (5 bases). This CDR3 has 18 amino acids. Trimming took off 4 bases at V and 3 bases at J, with 24 bases between the two ends. Germline V gene sequence: CDR1 SGHRS, CDR2 YFSETQ. The CDR3 reads CASSPLVLDITRTDTQYF. As DNA, the CDR3 is TGCGCCAGCAGCCCACTAGTACTAGATATTACCAGGACAGATACGCAGTATTTT.

The rearrangement joins TRBV30 to TRBJ2-7, with 7 nucleotides matching TRBD2. V gave up 3 bases and J gave up 0 bases; unmatched junction bases: 5. The CDR3 spans 14 residues. Per germline, CDR1 GTSNPN and CDR2 SVGIG (reference sequence). CDR3 DNA: TGTGCCTGGAGCCTAGCGGACCCCTCCTACGAGCAGTACTTC. This encodes CAWSLADPSYEQYF.

CDR3 sequence reads: CASSQGLAGGRTGELFF. The CDR3 DNA follows: TGCGCCAGCAGCCAGGGACTAGCGGGGGGGCGAACCGGGGAGCTGTTTTTT. J is TRBJ2-2 and V is TRBV4-3; 16 nucleotides align to TRBD2. Germline V gives CDR1 LGHNA, CDR2 YSLEER. Trimming removed 3 bases from V and 5 bases from J; junction bases left unmatched: 3. This CDR3 has 17 residues.

In its sample, this clone was seen once. CDR3 nucleotide sequence: TGTGCCAGCAGCTTCCGGGACATAATCACAGATACGCAGTATTTT. Amino acids: CASSFRDIITDTQYF. V gene TRBV5-5 combines with J gene TRBJ2-3, with D possibly TRBD1 on 6 matching bases. Germline lookup yields CDR1 SGHKS and CDR2 YYEKEE (reference sequence). The V end was cut by 2 bases, the J end by 2 bases, with 12 bases between. The CDR3 consists of 15 residues.

V is TRBV7-9 and J is TRBJ2-3, with D tentatively TRBD2 (6 bases). Trimming shortened V by 6 bases and J by 0 bases, and 10 bases separated the two germline ends. Per germline, CDR1 SEHNR and CDR2 FQNEAQ (reference sequence). The CDR3 extends over 14 amino acids. The CDR3 protein is CASRTTRSTDTQYF. The CDR3 nucleotides read TGTGCCAGCAGGACGACTAGAAGCACAGATACGCAGTATTTT. Full variable domain (outside the CDR3, taken from reference TRBV7-9 and TRBJ2-3): DTGVSQNPRHKITKRGQNVTFRCDPISEHNRLYWYRQTLGQGPEFLTYFQNEAQLEKSRLLSDRFSAERPKGSFSTLEIQRTEQGDSAMYLCASRTTRSTDTQYFGPGTRLTVL.

This rearrangement joins TRBV30 to TRBJ1-4; D not certain. V shed 3 bases and J shed 12 bases, with 23 bases lying between them. The CDR3 spans 15 residues. Germline V gene lookup returns CDR1 GTSNPN and CDR2 SVGIG (reference sequence). The CDR3 sequence: CAWSPFLGRVRELFF. As DNA, the CDR3 is TGTGCCTGGAGCCCCTTCCTTGGCCGGGTGAGGGAACTGTTTTTT.

This chain links TRBV10-2 with TRBJ2-3; maybe TRBD2 (5 bases). The CDR3 has 17 amino acids. The germline CDR1 and CDR2 sequences are WSHSY and SAAADI. V gave up 2 bases and J gave up 4 bases, with 19 bases separating them. CDR3 in DNA: TGCGCCAGCAGTGAGCCGATGTCTAGCCGGATCGCAGATACGCAGTATTTT. It yields the protein CASSEPMSSRIADTQYF.

J is TRBJ1-5 and V is TRBV29-1; 7 bases align to TRBD1. CDR3 length equals 13 residues. Per the germline V gene, CDR1 is SQVTM and CDR2 is ANQGSEA. V lost 5 bases and J lost 4; bases outside the gene matches: 5. CDR3 region: CSVRQGLNQPQHF. The CDR3, as DNA: TGCAGCGTTCGACAGGGCTTGAATCAGCCCCAGCATTTT.

The V gene is TRBV5-1, the J gene TRBJ2-3, with D unclear. Germline V lookup: CDR1 SGHRS, CDR2 YFSETQ. The CDR3 is made up of 12 amino acids. The germline V and J ends were trimmed by 4 bases and 3 bases, with 6 bases remaining between them. The chain's CDR3 is CASSLSTDTQYF. CDR3 nucleotides: TGCGCCAGCAGCCTAAGTACAGATACGCAGTATTTT. Variable domain in full (rest from reference TRBV5-1 and TRBJ2-3): KAGVTQTPRYLIKTRGQQVTLSCSPISGHRSVSWYQQTPGQGLQFLFEYFSETQRNKGNFPGRFSGRQFSNSRSEMNVSTLELGDSALYLCASSLSTDTQYFGPGTRLTVL.

The V gene is TRBV20-1, the J gene TRBJ2-7; D uncertain. Trimming removed 5 bases at V and 6 bases at J, with 8 bases between. The CDR3 contains 10 residues. CDR1 is DFQATT and CDR2 is SNEGSKA in the germline V gene (reference sequence). The chain's CDR3 is CSAFNFEQYF. Written as DNA, the CDR3 is TGCAGTGCTTTCAATTTCGAGCAGTACTTC.

This chain links TRBV5-4 with TRBJ2-3; TRBD1 aligns across 7 bases. This CDR3 has 15 residues. Germline V lookup: CDR1 SGHNT, CDR2 YYREEE (reference sequence). Losses at the gene ends were 1 base for V and 2 bases for J; bases not matched to a gene: 4. CDR3 sequence reads: CASSLRGQPTDTQYF. CDR3 nucleotides: TGTGCCAGCAGCTTGAGGGGGCAGCCCACAGATACGCAGTATTTT. The whole variable domain, remainder taken from reference TRBV5-4 and TRBJ2-3, is ETGVTQSPTHLIKTRGQQVTLRCSSQSGHNTVSWYQQALGQGPQFIFQYYREEENGRGNFPPRFSGLQFPNYSSELNVNALELDDSALYLCASSLRGQPTDTQYFGPGTRLTVL.

DNA of the CDR3: TGTGCTAGTGGTTTGAGGTCGTGGGACGGGAGGGCCAGATATGAGCAGTTCTTC. Translation gives CASGLRSWDGRARYEQFF. The chain joins TRBV12-5 to TRBJ2-1; 8 positions agree with TRBD2. The V gene's germline CDR1 is LGHNT and CDR2 FRNRAP. There are 18 residues in the CDR3. V shed 2 bases, J shed 8 bases, and the junction held 17 bases outside the gene matches.

The chain recombines TRBV27 with TRBJ1-3; D gene uncertain. CDR1 MNHEY and CDR2 SMNVEV come from the germline V gene (reference sequence). Trimming removed 8 bases at V and 0 bases at J, with 8 bases between. The CDR3 runs 13 residues. DNA for the CDR3: TGTGCCAGCCGTAGAGCCTCTGGAAACACCATATATTTT. Its protein product is CASRRASGNTIYF.

J is TRBJ2-7 and V is TRBV6-6; 7 bases are shared with TRBD2. The CDR3 is made up of 13 amino acids. With V trimmed by 7 bases and J by 2 bases, 5 bases remained unmatched. CDR1 is MNHNY and CDR2 is SVGAGI in the germline V gene (reference sequence). The CDR3 spells CASMGGTPYEQYF. The CDR3 nucleotides read TGTGCCAGCATGGGAGGGACCCCCTACGAGCAGTACTTC.

The rearrangement joins TRBV29-1 to TRBJ1-3; 7 nucleotides align to TRBD1. There are 14 residues in the CDR3. Germline CDR1 is SQVTM and CDR2 is ANQGSEA. Trimming cost V 6 bases and J 0 bases; bases outside gene matches: 5. CDR3 sequence: CSVLAGGSGNTIYF. CDR3 DNA sequence: TGCAGCGTACTAGCAGGGGGCTCTGGAAACACCATATATTTT. The full variable domain, its missing parts supplied by reference TRBV29-1 and TRBJ1-3, is SAVISQKPSRDICQRGTSLTIQCQVDSQVTMMFWYRQQPGQSLTLIATANQGSEATYESGFVIDKFPISRPNLTFSTLTVSNMSPEDSSIYLCSVLAGGSGNTIYFGEGSWLTVV.

The chain carries TRBV7-9 and TRBJ2-1, with no clear D. The CDR3 totals 17 residues. Germline-derived CDR1 and CDR2 are SEHNR and FQNEAQ (reference sequence). Trimming took off 1 base at V and 0 bases at J, with 13 bases between the two ends. The CDR3 loop reads CASSLVPVASSYNEQFF. The CDR3 DNA reads TGTGCCAGCAGCTTAGTTCCGGTCGCGAGCTCCTACAATGAGCAGTTCTTC.

The chain is built from TRBV6-7 and TRBJ1-1, with TRBD1 matching 7 bases. TRBV6-7 is marked as an open reading frame, function uncertain. The junction had 9 bases not matched to a gene; V was cut back by 4 bases and J by 10 bases. The CDR3 sequence is 13 residues long. CDR3 bases: TGTGCCAGCAGTTCCTTGACAGGGTGGGGAGCTTTCTTT. Translated, it gives CASSSLTGWGAFF.